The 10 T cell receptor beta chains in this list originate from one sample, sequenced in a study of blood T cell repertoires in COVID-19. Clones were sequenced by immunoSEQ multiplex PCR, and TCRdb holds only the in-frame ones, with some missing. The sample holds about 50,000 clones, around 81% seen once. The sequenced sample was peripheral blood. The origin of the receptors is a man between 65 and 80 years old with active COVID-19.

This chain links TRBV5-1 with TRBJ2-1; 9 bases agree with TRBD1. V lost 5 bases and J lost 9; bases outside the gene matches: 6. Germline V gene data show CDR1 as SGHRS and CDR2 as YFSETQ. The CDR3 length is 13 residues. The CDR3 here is CASRSGQGTEQFF. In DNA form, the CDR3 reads TGCGCCAGCAGGTCCGGACAGGGGACTGAGCAGTTCTTC.

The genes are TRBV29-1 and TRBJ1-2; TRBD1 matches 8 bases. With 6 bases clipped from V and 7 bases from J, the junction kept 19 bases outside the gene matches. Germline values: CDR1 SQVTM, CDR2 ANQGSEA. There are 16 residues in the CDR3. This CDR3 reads CSVTGTGVFWGPGYTF. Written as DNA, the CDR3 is TGCAGCGTCACCGGGACAGGTGTATTCTGGGGGCCTGGCTACACCTTC.

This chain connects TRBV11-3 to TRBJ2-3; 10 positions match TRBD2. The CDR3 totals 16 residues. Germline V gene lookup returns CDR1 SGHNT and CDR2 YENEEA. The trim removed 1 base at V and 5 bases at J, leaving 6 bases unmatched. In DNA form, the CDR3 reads TGTGCCAGCAGCTTAGGAGCGGGGGGGCCCCAAGATACGCAGTATTTT. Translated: CASSLGAGGPQDTQYF.

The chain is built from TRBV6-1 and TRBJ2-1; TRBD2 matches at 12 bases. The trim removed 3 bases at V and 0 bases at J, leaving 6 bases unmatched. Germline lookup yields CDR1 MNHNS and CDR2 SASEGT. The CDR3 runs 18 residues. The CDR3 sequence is CASSDGLAGGYSYNEQFF. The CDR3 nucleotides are TGTGCCAGCAGTGATGGGCTAGCGGGGGGGTACTCCTACAATGAGCAGTTCTTC.

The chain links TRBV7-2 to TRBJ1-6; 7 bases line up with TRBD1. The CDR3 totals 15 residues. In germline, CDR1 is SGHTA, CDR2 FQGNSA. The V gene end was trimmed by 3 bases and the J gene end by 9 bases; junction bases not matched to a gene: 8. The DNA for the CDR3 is TGTGCCAGCAGCTTTCGAGTGGGACAGATTTCACCCCTCCACTTT. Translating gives CASSFRVGQISPLHF.

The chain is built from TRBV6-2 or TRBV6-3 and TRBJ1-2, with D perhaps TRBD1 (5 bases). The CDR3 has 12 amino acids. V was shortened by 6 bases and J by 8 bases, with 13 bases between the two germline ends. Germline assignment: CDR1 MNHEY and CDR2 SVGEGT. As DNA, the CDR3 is TGTGCCAGCAGCAGGGACTCGGGGGGCTACACCTTC. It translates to CASSRDSGGYTF.

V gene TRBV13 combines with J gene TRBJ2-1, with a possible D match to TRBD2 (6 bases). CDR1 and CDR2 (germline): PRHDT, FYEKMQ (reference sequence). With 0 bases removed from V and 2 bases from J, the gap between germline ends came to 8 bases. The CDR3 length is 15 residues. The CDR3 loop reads CASSLGSGPYNEQFF. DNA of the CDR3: TGTGCCAGCAGCTTAGGTAGCGGACCCTACAATGAGCAGTTCTTC.

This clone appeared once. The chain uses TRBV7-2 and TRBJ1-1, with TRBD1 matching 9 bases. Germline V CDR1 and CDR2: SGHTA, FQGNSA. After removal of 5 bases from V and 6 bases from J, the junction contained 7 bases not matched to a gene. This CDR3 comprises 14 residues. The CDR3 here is CASSTGTGLAEAFF. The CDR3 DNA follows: TGTGCCAGCAGCACAGGGACAGGGTTGGCTGAAGCTTTCTTT.

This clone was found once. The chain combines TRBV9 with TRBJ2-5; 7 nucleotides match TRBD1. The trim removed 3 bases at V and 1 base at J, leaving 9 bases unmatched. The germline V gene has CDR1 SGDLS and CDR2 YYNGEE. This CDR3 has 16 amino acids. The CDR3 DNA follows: TGTGCCAGCAGCGGAGAACGGACAGGTCTCCAAGAGACCCAGTACTTC. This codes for CASSGERTGLQETQYF.

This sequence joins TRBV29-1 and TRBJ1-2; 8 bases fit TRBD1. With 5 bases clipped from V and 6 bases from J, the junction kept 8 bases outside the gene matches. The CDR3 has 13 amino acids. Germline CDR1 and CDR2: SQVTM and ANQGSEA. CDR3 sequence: CSVRTGGVNGYTF. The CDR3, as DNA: TGCAGCGTTCGAACAGGGGGGGTAAATGGCTACACCTTC.